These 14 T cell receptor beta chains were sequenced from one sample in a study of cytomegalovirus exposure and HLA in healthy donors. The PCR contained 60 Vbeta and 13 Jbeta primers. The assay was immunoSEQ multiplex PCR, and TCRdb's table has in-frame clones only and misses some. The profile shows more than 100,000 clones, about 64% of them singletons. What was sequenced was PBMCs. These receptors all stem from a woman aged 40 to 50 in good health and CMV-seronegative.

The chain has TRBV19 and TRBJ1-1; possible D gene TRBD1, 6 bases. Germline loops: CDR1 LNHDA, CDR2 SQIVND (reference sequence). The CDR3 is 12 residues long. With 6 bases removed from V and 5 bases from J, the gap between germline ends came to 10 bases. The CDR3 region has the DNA TGTGCCAGTAGCCCCCAGGGGACTGAAGCTTTCTTT. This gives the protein CASSPQGTEAFF. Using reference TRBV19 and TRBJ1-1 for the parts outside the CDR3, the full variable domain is DGGITQSPKYLFRKEGQNVTLSCEQNLNHDAMYWYRQDPGQGLRLIYYSQIVNDFQKGDIAEGYSVSREKKESFPLTVTSAQKNPTAFYLCASSPQGTEAFFGQGTRLTVV.

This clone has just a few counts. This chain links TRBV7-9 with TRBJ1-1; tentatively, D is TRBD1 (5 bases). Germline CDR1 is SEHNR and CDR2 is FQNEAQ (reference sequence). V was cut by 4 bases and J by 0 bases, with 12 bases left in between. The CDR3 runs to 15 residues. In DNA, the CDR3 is TGTGCCAGCAGCTCAACTCGACAGTTGAACACTGAAGCTTTCTTT. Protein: CASSSTRQLNTEAFF.

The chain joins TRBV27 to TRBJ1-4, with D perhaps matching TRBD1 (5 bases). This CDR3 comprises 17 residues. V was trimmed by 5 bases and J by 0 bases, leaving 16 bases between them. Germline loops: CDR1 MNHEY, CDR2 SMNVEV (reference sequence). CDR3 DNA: TGTGCCAGCAGTAAGTTATTGACGGACACAACTAATGAAAAACTGTTTTTT. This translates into CASSKLLTDTTNEKLFF.

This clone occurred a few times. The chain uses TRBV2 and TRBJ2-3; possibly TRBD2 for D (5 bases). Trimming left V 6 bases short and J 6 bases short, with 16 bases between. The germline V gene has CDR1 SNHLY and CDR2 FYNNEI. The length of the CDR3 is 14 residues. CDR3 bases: TGTGCCAGCAGCCCTGAGAGGGAATCGGATACGCAGTATTTT. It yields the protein CASSPERESDTQYF.

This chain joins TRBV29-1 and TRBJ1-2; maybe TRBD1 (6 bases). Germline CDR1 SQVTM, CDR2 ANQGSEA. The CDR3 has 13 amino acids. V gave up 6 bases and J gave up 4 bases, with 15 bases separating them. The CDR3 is CSVRRGAGYGYTF. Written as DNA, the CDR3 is TGCAGCGTCCGACGGGGGGCTGGCTATGGCTACACCTTC.

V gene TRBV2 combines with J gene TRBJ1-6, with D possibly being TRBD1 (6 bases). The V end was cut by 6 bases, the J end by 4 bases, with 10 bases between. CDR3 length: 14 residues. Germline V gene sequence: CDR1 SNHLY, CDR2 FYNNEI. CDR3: CASRSGAYNSPLHF. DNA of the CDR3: TGTGCCAGCAGATCAGGGGCATATAATTCACCCCTCCACTTT.

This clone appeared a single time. The CDR3 spells CASSVPGVGETQYF. The DNA for the CDR3 is TGTGCCAGCAGCGTACCAGGGGTTGGGGAGACCCAGTACTTC. This chain uses TRBV9 with TRBJ2-5; a weak D match, TRBD1 (6 bases). This CDR3 is 14 amino acids long. V shed 1 base and J shed 5 bases, with 12 bases lying between them. Germline CDR1 SGDLS, CDR2 YYNGEE.

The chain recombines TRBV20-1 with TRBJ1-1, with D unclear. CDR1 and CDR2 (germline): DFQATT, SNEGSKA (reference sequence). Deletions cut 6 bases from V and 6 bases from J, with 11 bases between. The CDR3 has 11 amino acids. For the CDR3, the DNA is TGCAGTGCCACACAGATGCCTGAAGCTTTCTTT. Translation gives CSATQMPEAFF.

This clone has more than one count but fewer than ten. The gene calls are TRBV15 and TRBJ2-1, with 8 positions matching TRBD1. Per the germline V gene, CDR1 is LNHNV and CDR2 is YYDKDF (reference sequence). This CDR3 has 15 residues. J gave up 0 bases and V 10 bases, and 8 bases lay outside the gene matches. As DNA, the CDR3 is TGTGCCATCAAGCAGGGGGCCACCTCCTACAATGAGCAGTTCTTC. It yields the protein CAIKQGATSYNEQFF.

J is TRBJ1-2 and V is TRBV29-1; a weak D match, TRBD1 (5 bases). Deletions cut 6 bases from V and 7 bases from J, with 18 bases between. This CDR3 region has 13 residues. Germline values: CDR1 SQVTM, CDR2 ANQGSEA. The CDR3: CSVDGQGVGGYTF. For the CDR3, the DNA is TGCAGCGTCGACGGACAAGGGGTGGGTGGCTACACCTTC.

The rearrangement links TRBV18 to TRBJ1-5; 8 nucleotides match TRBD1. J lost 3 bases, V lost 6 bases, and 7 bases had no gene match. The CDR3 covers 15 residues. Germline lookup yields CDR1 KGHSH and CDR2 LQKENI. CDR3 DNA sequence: TGTGCCAGCTCTCTCGGACAGGGCCACAATCAGCCCCAGCATTTT. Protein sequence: CASSLGQGHNQPQHF.

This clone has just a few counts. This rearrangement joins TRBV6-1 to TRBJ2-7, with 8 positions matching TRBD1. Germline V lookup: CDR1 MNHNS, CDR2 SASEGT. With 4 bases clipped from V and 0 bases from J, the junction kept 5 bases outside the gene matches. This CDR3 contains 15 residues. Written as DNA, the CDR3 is TGTGCCAGCAGTGGGGGACAGGTTAGCTCCTACGAGCAGTACTTC. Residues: CASSGGQVSSYEQYF.

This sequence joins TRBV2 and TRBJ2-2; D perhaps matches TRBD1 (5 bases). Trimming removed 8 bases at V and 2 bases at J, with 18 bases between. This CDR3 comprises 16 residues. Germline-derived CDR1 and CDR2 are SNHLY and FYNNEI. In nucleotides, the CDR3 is TGTGCCAGCCAAGGGGCAGGGCGGTATAACACCGGGGAGCTGTTTTTT. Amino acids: CASQGAGRYNTGELFF.

CDR3 nucleotide sequence: TGCGCCAGCAGCTTGGGGCTAGCGGGGGGATCCCAGCAGACCCAGTACTTC. Translation: CASSLGLAGGSQQTQYF. V gene TRBV5-1 combines with J gene TRBJ2-5; 11 nucleotides match TRBD2. Looked up from germline, CDR1 is SGHRS and CDR2 is YFSETQ. With V trimmed by 0 bases and J by 6 bases, 10 bases remained unmatched. The CDR3 covers 17 residues.